These T cell receptor beta chains were read from a single sample in a study of blood T cell repertoires in COVID-19. Clones were sequenced by immunoSEQ multiplex PCR, and TCRdb holds only the in-frame ones, with some missing. This table has tens of thousands of clones, more than 90% appearing once. The sample was peripheral blood. The receptors were sampled from a man in his fifties or sixties with COVID-19, enrolled during active disease. The conserved cysteine and the conserved F or W are not part of the CDR3 here. The order of the fields is V gene, CDR3 protein.

V gene: TRBV7-2; CDR3 protein: ASSRTGYRETQY
V gene: TRBV4-3; CDR3 protein: ASSQGTSGYEQY
V gene: TRBV7-2; CDR3 protein: ASSLEGLPTNEKLF
V gene: TRBV6-5; CDR3 protein: ASSYSVAGGHEQY
V gene: TRBV6-4; CDR3 protein: ASSVTDNQPQH
V gene: TRBV28; CDR3 protein: ASSTVTSNPFYEQY
V gene: TRBV18; CDR3 protein: ASSPEREVQY
V gene: TRBV19; CDR3 protein: ASSVPTKTGGNGYT
V gene: TRBV12-5; CDR3 protein: ASGLAGVNEQF
V gene: TRBV5-5; CDR3 protein: ASSLGLNTEAF
V gene: TRBV2; CDR3 protein: ASSVGQRGYNEQF
V gene: TRBV5-1; CDR3 protein: ASSPDGSSYNEQF
V gene: TRBV7-2; CDR3 protein: ASSLDGQGSGNTIY
V gene: TRBV2; CDR3 protein: ASSERAQGGTGY
V gene: TRBV25-1; CDR3 protein: ASSATNEAF
V gene: TRBV11-2; CDR3 protein: ASTAPRGQAF
V gene: TRBV4-3; CDR3 protein: ASSQDRLRLAGSRNTQY
V gene: TRBV5-6; CDR3 protein: ASSRDRGNSPLH
V gene: TRBV27; CDR3 protein: ASSLGLGYGYT
V gene: TRBV5-1; CDR3 protein: ASSSWDRASTDTQY
V gene: TRBV6-2/TRBV6-3; CDR3 protein: ASSSLRQGQPQH
V gene: TRBV12-2; CDR3 protein: ASRLARGNGGKETQY
V gene: TRBV3-1/TRBV3-2; CDR3 protein: ASSQEGSSGYNEQF
V gene: TRBV19; CDR3 protein: ASSGLAATNTGELF
V gene: TRBV7-9; CDR3 protein: ASSPRGSGLSTDTQY
V gene: TRBV25-1; CDR3 protein: ASRGTASDTIY
V gene: TRBV4-2; CDR3 protein: ASSQLADDYNEQF
V gene: TRBV7-2; CDR3 protein: ASSLTSSGSPTNTGELF
V gene: TRBV7-2; CDR3 protein: ASSLGGTRTYEQY
V gene: TRBV29-1; CDR3 protein: SVPSGLAGFEQY
V gene: TRBV7-9; CDR3 protein: ASSPRTGPTRGNTIY
V gene: TRBV19; CDR3 protein: ASTPPERPGGYT
V gene: TRBV6-5; CDR3 protein: ASRRGAGGTDTQY
V gene: TRBV24-1; CDR3 protein: ATSARQENYEQY
V gene: TRBV10-3; CDR3 protein: AISEYAGTGGRDEQY
V gene: TRBV15; CDR3 protein: ATSRDQGLVSYEQY
V gene: TRBV28; CDR3 protein: ASSFPRLAEYQETQY
V gene: TRBV9; CDR3 protein: ASSVGLAVQETQY
V gene: TRBV5-6; CDR3 protein: ASSLVRRGRTEAF
V gene: TRBV6-4; CDR3 protein: ASKSLAGPGELF
V gene: TRBV29-1; CDR3 protein: SVDSRIADTQY
V gene: TRBV28; CDR3 protein: ASSSVTGSNSPLH
V gene: TRBV28; CDR3 protein: ASSPGTSGSTEQF
V gene: TRBV19; CDR3 protein: ASSMEGSSGNTIY
V gene: TRBV30; CDR3 protein: AWSNWRASTDTQY
V gene: TRBV29-1; CDR3 protein: SGGGRTAETQY
V gene: TRBV27; CDR3 protein: ASSADSSGTNYEQY
V gene: TRBV5-4; CDR3 protein: ASSRSRESTLH
V gene: TRBV28; CDR3 protein: ASEYSSGSGGEQY
V gene: TRBV7-9; CDR3 protein: ASSSQANTEAF
V gene: TRBV6-5; CDR3 protein: ASRLAGYNEQF
V gene: TRBV6-2/TRBV6-3; CDR3 protein: ASSLQGDQPQH
V gene: TRBV28; CDR3 protein: ASRPSQRQGDQPQH
V gene: TRBV5-1; CDR3 protein: ASSLEGVANYGYT
V gene: TRBV4-1; CDR3 protein: ASSHWTSGRYEQY
V gene: TRBV29-1; CDR3 protein: SVFKGLAGNEQF
V gene: TRBV6-2/TRBV6-3; CDR3 protein: ASSYPGHPEANEKLF